Presented here are 14 T cell receptor beta chains from one specimen sequenced in a study of TIL therapy for anti-PD-1-resistant metastatic lung cancer. Time point meaning: pre-treatment sample, taken before nivolumab and TIL therapy. Sequencing used immunoSEQ v3. Generated by immunoSEQ multiplex PCR, the TCRdb table keeps only in-frame clones and is missing some. The data hold 55,000 or so clones, with 75% to 85% observed a single time. The input for sequencing was blood, taken at baseline. The receptors come from a person aged 25 to 80 with non-small cell lung cancer.

V usage is TRBV15 and J usage is TRBJ2-5; the D is unclear. V gave up 1 base and J gave up 5 bases, with 8 bases separating them. This CDR3 comprises 13 residues. CDR1 and CDR2 from the germline V gene are LNHNV and YYDKDF (reference sequence). CDR3 DNA sequence: TGTGCCACCAGCAGAGCGTCGATCGAGACCCAGTACTTC. This encodes CATSRASIETQYF.

This clone was seen more than once but under ten times. This CDR3 is CASKGNQPQHF. The CDR3 DNA reads TGTGCCAGCAAGGGCAATCAGCCCCAGCATTTT. The V call is TRBV28, the J call TRBJ1-5; D gene ambiguous. The CDR3 covers 11 residues. The V gene's germline CDR1 is MDHEN and CDR2 SYDVKM. Trimming took 7 bases from V and 2 from J, leaving 3 bases between them.

This chain connects TRBV19 to TRBJ2-3, with TRBD2 identical over 7 bases. Germline trimming cut 1 base from V and 0 bases from J; bases unmatched to any gene: 7. The germline V gene encodes CDR1 LNHDA and CDR2 SQIVND (reference sequence). CDR3 length: 17 amino acids. The DNA of the CDR3 is TGTGCCAGTAGTATAGCCCAACTAGCGACTAGCACAGATACGCAGTATTTT. Translation gives CASSIAQLATSTDTQYF.

The chain links TRBV7-9 to TRBJ1-1; D is undetermined. Per germline, CDR1 SEHNR and CDR2 FQNEAQ (reference sequence). This CDR3 has 12 amino acids. V gave up 2 bases and J gave up 7 bases, with 8 bases separating them. CDR3 DNA: TGTGCCAGCAGCTTATTCGGCCGTGAAGCTTTCTTT. Translated: CASSLFGREAFF.

V and J are TRBV4-3 and TRBJ2-7; 12 bases are shared with TRBD2. The ends lost 4 bases at V and 0 bases at J; junction bases unmatched: 1. This CDR3 spans 15 amino acids. Germline loops: CDR1 LGHNA, CDR2 YSLEER. Written as DNA, the CDR3 is TGCGCCAGCAGCCTGACTAGCGGGAGCTCCTACGAGCAGTACTTC. Translated, it gives CASSLTSGSSYEQYF.

The J gene is TRBJ2-7, the V gene TRBV11-2, with TRBD1 matching 9 bases. The germline V gene encodes CDR1 SGHAT and CDR2 FQNNGV. The CDR3 sequence is 15 residues long. V shed 6 bases, J shed 0 bases, and the junction held 6 bases outside the gene matches. The CDR3: CASRPQGASSYEQYF. The CDR3 region has the DNA TGTGCCAGCAGGCCACAGGGGGCGAGCTCCTACGAGCAGTACTTC. The entire variable domain, with the rest obtained from reference TRBV11-2 and TRBJ2-7, is as follows: EAGVAQSPRYKIIEKRQSVAFWCNPISGHATLYWYQQILGQGPKLLIQFQNNGVVDDSQLPKDRFSAERLKGVDSTLKIQPAKLEDSAVYLCASRPQGASSYEQYFGPGTRLTVT.

This clone has a handful of counts. The chain has TRBV2 and TRBJ2-2, with D maybe TRBD1 (5 bases). Germline-derived CDR1 and CDR2 are SNHLY and FYNNEI. Trimming removed 1 base from V and 1 base from J, with 10 bases in between. This CDR3 is 16 amino acids long. CDR3 DNA sequence: TGTGCCAGCAGTGAAGGGGGCTTGTGGAACACCGGGGAGCTGTTTTTT. Protein product: CASSEGGLWNTGELFF.

CDR3 sequence: CASSNRLYTEKLFF. For the CDR3, the DNA is TGTGCCAGCAGTAACAGGCTGTACACTGAAAAACTGTTTTTT. The chain couples TRBV3-1 (or the pseudogene TRBV3-2) to TRBJ1-4; D may be TRBD1 (5 bases). CDR3 size: 14 residues. Germline V gene lookup returns CDR1 LGHDT and CDR2 YNNKEL (reference sequence). V dropped 6 bases and J dropped 7 bases, with 15 bases sitting between them.

The gene calls are TRBV7-2 and TRBJ1-1; D gene ambiguous. Trimming left V 3 bases short and J 0 bases short, with 5 bases between. CDR1 and CDR2 (germline): SGHTA, FQGNSA. This CDR3 is 13 amino acids long. The CDR3 here is CASSFRVNTEAFF. The CDR3 DNA reads TGTGCCAGCAGCTTCCGTGTGAACACTGAAGCTTTCTTT.

The V call is TRBV5-1, the J call TRBJ2-3; 11 nucleotides agree with TRBD2. J was trimmed by 2 bases and V by 4 bases; bases with no gene match: 15. The CDR3 contains 19 residues. CDR1 and CDR2 from the germline V gene are SGHRS and YFSETQ. The CDR3 DNA is TGCGCCAGCAGCCCACGACTAGCGGGGCTCCCCGGCCCCACAGATACGCAGTATTTT. Its protein product is CASSPRLAGLPGPTDTQYF.

The V gene is TRBV2, the J gene TRBJ2-2, with D perhaps matching TRBD1 or TRBD2 (6 bases each). Germline lookup yields CDR1 SNHLY and CDR2 FYNNEI. Trimming stripped 5 bases from V and 4 bases from J, with 17 bases between. The length of the CDR3 is 16 residues. DNA of the CDR3: TGTGCCAGCAGTCCCGTGGGGGGCATGGTCACCGGGGAGCTGTTTTTT. It is translated as CASSPVGGMVTGELFF.

The V call is TRBV29-1, the J call TRBJ2-5; D is ambiguous. Germline V gene data show CDR1 as SQVTM and CDR2 as ANQGSEA. CDR3 size: 13 residues. Deletions cut 4 bases from V and 5 bases from J, with 14 bases between. DNA of the CDR3: TGCAGCGTTGTTTGGGCCTATGGGGAGACCCAGTACTTC. It specifies CSVVWAYGETQYF.

The chain has TRBV6-6 and TRBJ2-7; 14 bases are shared with TRBD2. This CDR3 has 16 residues. CDR1 is MNHNY, CDR2 SVGAGI, per germline (reference sequence). V trimming: 7 bases; J trimming: 2 bases; junction bases outside the gene matches: 7. CDR3 region: CASMSGLAGATYEQYF. CDR3 bases: TGTGCCAGCATGTCGGGACTAGCGGGAGCTACCTACGAGCAGTACTTC.

The rearrangement uses TRBV5-4 and TRBJ2-5, with D tentatively TRBD1 (6 bases). This CDR3 is built from 14 residues. Trimming pared 7 bases from V and 2 bases from J, leaving 15 bases between. CDR1 is SGHNT, CDR2 YYREEE, per germline (reference sequence). Here the CDR3 reads CASFRGTIQETQYF. In DNA, the CDR3 is TGTGCCAGCTTCAGGGGAACGATTCAAGAGACCCAGTACTTC.